Below are 10 T cell receptor beta chains sequenced from a single sample in a study of blood T cell repertoires in COVID-19. Clones were read by immunoSEQ multiplex PCR, and TCRdb kept only the in-frame ones, dropping some. Of a few hundred thousand clones listed, around 83% were seen once; the top ten hold approximately 1.5%. Sequenced: peripheral blood. These receptors all come from a woman aged 40 to 49 who had recovered from COVID-19.

This chain uses TRBV3-1 (or the pseudogene TRBV3-2) with TRBJ2-1; D gene unclear. Germline CDR1 is LGHDT and CDR2 is YNNKEL (reference sequence). CDR3 size: 12 residues. V lost 5 bases and J lost 8, with 10 bases in between. In DNA form, the CDR3 reads TGTGCCAGCAGCTACCGAGAGGATGAGCAGTTCTTC. As protein: CASSYREDEQFF.

This rearrangement joins TRBV28 to TRBJ1-4; D might be TRBD1 (6 bases). V shed 3 bases and J shed 7 bases, with 15 bases lying between them. Germline V lookup: CDR1 MDHEN, CDR2 SYDVKM. This CDR3 is built from 15 residues. In nucleotides, the CDR3 is TGTGCCAGCAGTTTGGGGCGGGGGGCGAGTGAAAAACTGTTTTTT. It is translated as CASSLGRGASEKLFF.

This chain joins TRBV5-1 and TRBJ2-3; no clear D. V lost 0 bases to trimming and J lost 4 bases, with 3 bases between them. In germline, CDR1 is SGHRS, CDR2 YFSETQ. CDR3 length: 12 residues. CDR3 loop: CASSLVSDTQYF. The CDR3 bases are TGCGCCAGCAGCTTGGTATCAGATACGCAGTATTTT.

The rearrangement uses TRBV4-1 and TRBJ1-5; 7 bases align to TRBD1. V shed 11 bases and J 0 bases; nucleotides not matched to a gene: 10. The V gene's germline CDR1 is MGHRA and CDR2 YSYEKL. This CDR3 comprises 15 residues. The CDR3 nucleotides are TGCGCCTCTAATACAGGGGTGTTTAGCAATCAGCCCCAGCATTTT. It yields the protein CASNTGVFSNQPQHF.

There are a few counts of this clone. The J gene is TRBJ1-2, the V gene TRBV20-1; maybe TRBD1 (5 bases). The CDR3 consists of 13 residues. The V end lost 3 bases, the J end lost 4 bases, and 12 bases lay between the germline ends. Germline V lookup: CDR1 DFQATT, CDR2 SNEGSKA (reference sequence). The CDR3 bases are TGCAGTGCTAGTGCCCCAGGGATCTATGGCTACACCTTC. This sequence encodes CSASAPGIYGYTF.

V gene TRBV15 combines with J gene TRBJ1-4; D may be TRBD1 (6 bases). With 0 bases removed from V and 7 bases from J, the gap between germline ends came to 12 bases. From germline, CDR1 is LNHNV and CDR2 YYDKDF (reference sequence). The CDR3 length is 15 residues. The CDR3 loop reads CATSRDQGLSEKLFF. CDR3 sequence (DNA): TGTGCCACCAGCAGAGATCAGGGGCTGAGTGAAAAACTGTTTTTT.

The rearrangement uses TRBV4-2 and TRBJ2-5; the match to TRBD2 covers 9 bases. V shed 0 bases, J shed 1 base, and the junction held 9 bases outside the gene matches. From germline, CDR1 is LGHNA and CDR2 YNFKEQ. The CDR3 consists of 18 residues. The CDR3 DNA is TGTGCCAGCAGCCAAGAGTCGGTGCGAGCGGGGGGCCAAGAGACCCAGTACTTC. Translating gives CASSQESVRAGGQETQYF.

This clone was recorded once. The chain carries TRBV29-1 and TRBJ2-1; TRBD2 agrees at 7 bases. The CDR3 has 12 amino acids. The germline V gene encodes CDR1 SQVTM and CDR2 ANQGSEA. Trimming cost V 4 bases and J 8 bases; bases outside gene matches: 5. The CDR3 DNA sequence: TGCAGCGTTGCCGCCCGGGGGGATGAGCAGTTCTTC. This gives the protein CSVAARGDEQFF.

The rearrangement links TRBV6-5 to TRBJ2-7, with D possibly matching TRBD2 (5 bases). This CDR3 contains 13 residues. Germline CDR1 is MNHEY and CDR2 is SVGAGI. V lost 6 bases to trimming and J lost 2 bases, with 11 bases between them. CDR3 loop: CASRRTGTYEQYF. The CDR3, as DNA: TGTGCCAGCAGGCGGACGGGGACCTACGAGCAGTACTTC.

The J gene is TRBJ1-1, the V gene TRBV6-5; perhaps TRBD1 as D (6 bases). This CDR3 comprises 14 residues. CDR1 and CDR2 from the germline V gene are MNHEY and SVGAGI. Trimming shortened V by 6 bases and J by 5 bases, and 16 bases separated the two germline ends. CDR3 region: CASSLHGGRTEAFF. The CDR3 DNA is TGTGCCAGCAGCTTACATGGGGGCAGGACTGAAGCTTTCTTT.